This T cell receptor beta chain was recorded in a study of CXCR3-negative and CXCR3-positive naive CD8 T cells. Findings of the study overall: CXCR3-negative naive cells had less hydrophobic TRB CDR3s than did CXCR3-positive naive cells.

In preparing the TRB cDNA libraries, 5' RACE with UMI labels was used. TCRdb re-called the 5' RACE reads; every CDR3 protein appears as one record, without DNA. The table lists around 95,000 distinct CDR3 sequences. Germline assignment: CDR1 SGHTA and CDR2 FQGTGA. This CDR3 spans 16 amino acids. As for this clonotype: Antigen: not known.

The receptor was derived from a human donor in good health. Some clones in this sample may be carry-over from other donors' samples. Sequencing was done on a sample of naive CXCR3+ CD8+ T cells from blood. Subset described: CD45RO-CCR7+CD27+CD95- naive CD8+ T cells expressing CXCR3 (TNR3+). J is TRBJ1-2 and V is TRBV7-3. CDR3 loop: CASSLTVGRTNYGYTF.